This T cell receptor (beta chain) was recorded in a study of resident and recirculating memory T cells in vitiligo. Across the study: Shave-biopsy epidermis from lesional and nonlesional skin was sequenced alongside PBMCs.

Notes on this clone: Its antigen is still unknown.

Germline CDR1 reads SGHDT; CDR2 reads YYEEEE. The CDR3 has 14 amino acids. The V end lost 0 bases, the J end lost 8 bases, and 12 bases lay between the germline ends. Study findings and constraints: Clonality differed among vitiligo lesions, with no unique dominant clone.

Assay: immunoSEQ multiplex PCR; the TCRdb copy retains only in-frame clones and omits some. The data hold around 78,000 clones, with about 92% observed a single time. The chain joins TRBV5-6 to TRBJ2-1, with a weak D call TRBD2 (6 bases). The specimen sequenced was blood. The source is a male donor with vitiligo. The CDR3 DNA reads TGTGCCAGCAGCTTGGGAACTAGCATCGATGAGCAGTTCTTC. Its translation is CASSLGTSIDEQFF. Full variable domain (missing parts from reference TRBV5-6 and TRBJ2-1): DAGVTQSPTHLIKTRGQQVTLRCSPKSGHDTVSWYQQALGQGPQFIFQYYEEEERQRGNFPDRFSGHQFPNYSSELNVNALLLGDSALYLCASSLGTSIDEQFFGPGTRLTVL.